Following are 27 T cell receptor beta chains from one sample sequenced in a study of blood T cells in healthy people across ages. The use of a sample-barcoded 5' primer and a J-beta primer mix characterized a second PCR of roughly 7 to 12 cycles. MiXCR, applied by TCRdb to the 5' RACE reads, yields one record per CDR3 protein. The profile shows 1.5 million to 2 million distinct CDR3 sequences, about two fifths of them singletons. Sequencing was performed on blood. The source of these receptors is a human donor in good health.

The chain is built from TRBV29-1 and TRBJ2-7, with D perhaps TRBD1 (6 bases). The CDR3 is 13 amino acids. Germline CDR1 and CDR2: SQVTM and ANQGSEA. V lost 2 bases to trimming and J lost 5 bases, with 13 bases between them. The CDR3 nucleotides are TGCAGCGTTGAAAGGTCCAGGGGCGACGAGCAGTACTTC. It translates to CSVERSRGDEQYF.

The CDR3 here is CSAKRNSGNTIYF. In DNA form, the CDR3 reads TGCAGTGCCAAAAGGAACTCTGGAAACACCATATATTTT. The V gene is TRBV20-1, the J gene TRBJ1-3, with D unresolved. Germline assignment: CDR1 DFQATT and CDR2 SNEGSKA (reference sequence). The CDR3 covers 13 residues. V lost 6 bases, J lost 0 bases, and 9 bases lay in between.

The chain recombines TRBV27 with TRBJ2-5, with D unclear. From germline, CDR1 is MNHEY and CDR2 SMNVEV (reference sequence). The CDR3 loop spans 15 amino acids. Trimming pared 10 bases from V and 4 bases from J, leaving 22 bases between. The CDR3 sequence is CATTAYDQGAETQYF. DNA for the CDR3: TGTGCCACCACGGCCTATGATCAAGGCGCAGAGACCCAGTACTTC.

This rearrangement joins TRBV28 to TRBJ2-1; weak D call: TRBD2 (6 bases). CDR3 length: 16 residues. Germline values: CDR1 MDHEN, CDR2 SYDVKM. Trimming shortened V by 2 bases and J by 12 bases, and 23 bases separated the two germline ends. DNA for the CDR3: TGTGCCAGCAGTTTAACGGGGGTTGTGGAATCAAAGGGGCAGTTCTTC. Protein product: CASSLTGVVESKGQFF.

CDR3 loop: CAISDRNSYNEQFF. The CDR3 DNA is TGTGCCATCAGTGACAGAAACTCCTACAATGAGCAGTTCTTC. V and J are TRBV10-3 and TRBJ2-1; no reliable D call. Germline V gene sequence: CDR1 ENHRY, CDR2 SYGVKD. Trimming took off 3 bases at V and 0 bases at J, with 6 bases between the two ends. The CDR3 is made up of 14 amino acids.

This clonotype has only a few counts. The genes are TRBV7-2 and TRBJ2-1; a weak D match, TRBD2 (5 bases). CDR3 length: 16 residues. V was shortened by 0 bases and J by 4 bases, with 13 bases between the two germline ends. Per germline, CDR1 SGHTA and CDR2 FQGNSA. The CDR3 nucleotides read TGTGCCAGCAGCTTAGCTAGCGCCCTAGAATACAATGAGCAGTTCTTC. It codes for CASSLASALEYNEQFF.

This clonotype has a handful of counts. The chain is built from TRBV20-1 and TRBJ1-2, with TRBD1 matching over 7 bases. V trimming: 7 bases; J trimming: 3 bases; junction bases outside the gene matches: 8. Germline CDR1 DFQATT, CDR2 SNEGSKA (reference sequence). The CDR3 contains 13 residues. The CDR3 sequence: CSGQGPTDYGYTF. CDR3 bases: TGCAGTGGACAGGGACCTACTGACTATGGCTACACCTTC.

The V gene is TRBV4-2, the J gene TRBJ2-3, with D unclear. The V gene lost 0 bases and the J gene lost 2 bases, with 9 bases spanning the gap. CDR1 and CDR2 (germline): LGHNA, YNFKEQ. The CDR3 extends over 15 amino acids. CDR3 in amino acids: CASSQERRTTDTQYF. CDR3 sequence (DNA): TGTGCCAGCAGCCAAGAGCGGCGGACCACAGATACGCAGTATTTT.

This clonotype has a handful of counts. V and J are TRBV28 and TRBJ2-5; D remains unclear. With the DNA end fitting TRBJ2-7 better, the J assignment may be wrong. The germline V gene encodes CDR1 MDHEN and CDR2 SYDVKM. There are 12 residues in the CDR3. As DNA, the CDR3 is TGTGCCAGCAGTACCACGTGGGGCGAGCAGTACTTC. Encoded protein: CASSTTWGEQYF.

This clonotype has a handful of counts. V and J are TRBV3-1 and TRBJ2-3; TRBD1 matches 11 bases. Germline V gene data show CDR1 as LGHDT and CDR2 as YNNKEL (reference sequence). This CDR3 is built from 17 residues. Trimming took 5 bases from V and 4 from J; bases not matched to a gene: 11. CDR3 in amino acids: CASSSHLRTGGADTQYF. The CDR3 nucleotides are TGTGCCAGCAGCTCCCACCTTAGGACAGGGGGCGCAGATACGCAGTATTTT.

With regard to this clonotype: A much larger clone is a single base away; this may be a read error. CDR3 amino acids: CTSAEFTGSKTQYF. The CDR3 coding sequence is TGTACCAGCGCTGAGTTTACGGGATCAAAGACCCAGTACTTC. The chain couples TRBV7-2 to TRBJ2-5; D may be TRBD2 (5 bases). V was pared by 8 bases and J by 6 bases, with 19 bases between. Per germline, CDR1 SGHTA and CDR2 FQGNSA. The CDR3 is made up of 14 amino acids.

The V gene is TRBV4-2, the J gene TRBJ2-7; D gene ambiguous. Germline CDR1 reads LGHNA; CDR2 reads YNFKEQ. V lost 0 bases, J lost 2 bases, and 8 bases lay in between. The CDR3 has 14 residues. The CDR3 DNA follows: TGTGCCAGCAGCCAAGATATAACGACCTACGAGCAGTACTTC. It codes for CASSQDITTYEQYF.

This clonotype was seen once. This rearrangement joins TRBV25-1 to TRBJ2-3, with D possibly matching TRBD1 (6 bases). V shed 0 bases and J shed 5 bases, with 18 bases lying between them. The CDR3 has 17 amino acids. In germline, CDR1 is MGHDK, CDR2 SYGVNS. The CDR3 protein is CASSEYYVEGDQDTQYF. The CDR3 DNA sequence: TGTGCCAGCAGTGAATACTACGTCGAGGGGGATCAAGATACGCAGTATTTT. Full variable domain (outside the CDR3, taken from reference TRBV25-1 and TRBJ2-3): EADIYQTPRYLVIGTGKKITLECSQTMGHDKMYWYQQDPGMELHLIHYSYGVNSTEKGDLSSESTVSRIRTEHFPLTLESARPSHTSQYLCASSEYYVEGDQDTQYFGPGTRLTVL.

This clonotype has a handful of counts. At one end, the junction sequence differs from germline, possibly due to a read error. V usage is TRBV3-1 and J usage is TRBJ1-5; no reliable D call. The CDR3 totals 14 residues. From germline, CDR1 is LGHDT and CDR2 YNNKEL (reference sequence). The CDR3 reads CASSQGVGYQSQHF. The CDR3 DNA follows: TGTGCCAGCAGCCAAGGGGTGGGTTATCAGTCCCAGCATTTT.

The chain couples TRBV6-6 to TRBJ1-1; D gene uncertain. The CDR3 is 12 amino acids. Deletions cut 5 bases from V and 1 base from J, with 5 bases between. CDR1 is MNHNY and CDR2 is SVGAGI in the germline V gene (reference sequence). CDR3 residues: CASSTSNTEAFF. The DNA of the CDR3 is TGTGCCAGCAGTACATCGAACACTGAAGCTTTCTTT.

The table lists this clonotype with a few counts. The chain carries TRBV4-3 and TRBJ2-7; D is perhaps TRBD1 (6 bases). V lost 0 bases to trimming and J lost 3 bases, with 12 bases between them. Germline assignment: CDR1 LGHNA and CDR2 YSLEER. This CDR3 has 15 amino acids. CDR3 DNA sequence: TGCGCCAGCAGCCAAGAAGCCGACAGGCTCTACGAGCAGTACTTC. Translated: CASSQEADRLYEQYF.

The chain joins TRBV7-2 to TRBJ2-1, with 10 bases identical to TRBD2. The CDR3 extends over 15 amino acids. Trimming cost V 1 base and J 8 bases; bases outside gene matches: 5. Germline V CDR1 and CDR2: SGHTA, FQGNSA. The CDR3 nucleotides read TGTGCCAGCAGCTTAGTTAGCGGGGGGTGGGATGAGCAGTTCTTC. This gives the protein CASSLVSGGWDEQFF.

V gene TRBV20-1 combines with J gene TRBJ2-7; D not resolved. Per the germline V gene, CDR1 is DFQATT and CDR2 is SNEGSKA (reference sequence). Trimming removed 0 bases at V and 5 bases at J, with 14 bases between. This CDR3 comprises 14 residues. CDR3 DNA: TGCAGTGCTAGAGATCGGCGTGGGTTCGACGAGCAGTACTTC. Its protein product is CSARDRRGFDEQYF.

This chain connects TRBV6-5 to TRBJ2-7, with unresolved D. The V gene's germline CDR1 is MNHEY and CDR2 SVGAGI. V shed 0 bases and J shed 2 bases, with 8 bases lying between them. The CDR3 consists of 14 residues. CDR3 coding DNA: TGTGCCAGCAGTTACTCGACCGGTGCCTACGAGCAGTACTTC. Translating gives CASSYSTGAYEQYF.

The chain is built from TRBV11-3 and TRBJ1-2; D unresolved. The CDR3 runs to 14 residues. Germline V lookup: CDR1 SGHNT, CDR2 YENEEA. Trimming took off 5 bases at V and 5 bases at J, with 15 bases between the two ends. The CDR3 protein is CASSPAGGTYGYTF. The CDR3 nucleotides are TGTGCCAGCAGCCCAGCAGGAGGAACTTATGGCTACACCTTC. The full variable domain, with the rest looked up from reference TRBV11-3 and TRBJ1-2, is EAGVVQSPRYKIIEKKQPVAFWCNPISGHNTLYWYLQNLGQGPELLIRYENEEAVDDSQLPKDRFSAERLKGVDSTLKIQPAELGDSAVYLCASSPAGGTYGYTFGSGTRLTVV.

The CDR3 reads CASSLARISPLHF. CDR3 in DNA: TGTGCCAGCAGCTTAGCTAGGATTTCACCCCTCCACTTT. The chain employs TRBV7-2 and TRBJ1-6, with D unresolved. Trimming cost V 0 bases and J 9 bases, with 6 bases left between them. CDR1 and CDR2 from the germline V gene are SGHTA and FQGNSA. This CDR3 comprises 13 residues.

This clonotype has a handful of counts. The chain has TRBV20-1 and TRBJ2-7, with 10 bases lining up with TRBD1. In germline, CDR1 is DFQATT, CDR2 SNEGSKA (reference sequence). The CDR3 has 15 residues. Trimming took 3 bases from V and 0 from J; bases not matched to a gene: 5. The DNA of the CDR3 is TGCAGTGCTAGTCCGGGACAGGGGTACTCCTACGAGCAGTACTTC. This codes for CSASPGQGYSYEQYF.

This clonotype was detected a few times. The chain employs TRBV4-3 and TRBJ1-1, with 9 positions matching TRBD1. CDR3 length: 16 residues. V was clipped by 4 bases and J by 5 bases; unmatched bases: 11. Germline values: CDR1 LGHNA, CDR2 YSLEER. CDR3 nucleotide sequence: TGCGCCAGCAGCCCCGAGCCCGGGACAGGGTCTACTGAAGCTTTCTTT. Its protein product is CASSPEPGTGSTEAFF.

This clonotype was found a few times. CDR3 coding DNA: TGTGCCAGCAGTTTTCATCGGCTAACAGGAAGCCAGTACTTC. It yields the protein CASSFHRLTGSQYF. This chain uses TRBV12-3 or TRBV12-4 with TRBJ2-5, with D perhaps TRBD1 (5 bases). This CDR3 contains 14 residues. The germline V and J ends were trimmed by 3 bases and 10 bases, with 18 bases remaining between them.

The rearrangement links TRBV3-1 to TRBJ2-1; 7 nucleotides line up with TRBD1. The CDR3 extends over 12 amino acids. Germline CDR1 reads LGHDT; CDR2 reads YNNKEL (reference sequence). V lost 4 bases and J lost 11; bases outside the gene matches: 5. CDR3: CASSPDRAQQFF. The CDR3 DNA follows: TGTGCCAGCAGCCCCGACAGGGCGCAGCAGTTCTTC.

This clonotype was observed a single time. The chain recombines TRBV28 with TRBJ1-2, with D possibly matching TRBD1 (6 bases). CDR1 is MDHEN, CDR2 SYDVKM, per germline. V was clipped by 11 bases and J by 2 bases, with 9 bases between them. CDR3 length equals 11 residues. Here the CDR3 DNA reads TGTGCCGCCGGGGGCAACTATGGCTACACCTTC. Translated: CAAGGNYGYTF.

A few counts support this clonotype. The chain carries TRBV10-3 and TRBJ1-2, with D unclear. Germline lookup yields CDR1 ENHRY and CDR2 SYGVKD. The V end lost 2 bases, the J end lost 4 bases, and 5 bases lay between the germline ends. The CDR3 length is 12 residues. CDR3 coding DNA: TGTGCCATCAGTGAGGAGACCTATGGCTACACCTTC. Its translation: CAISEETYGYTF.